Given below is one TCR beta chain in context. The target antigen is unknown. Sequencing used immunoSEQ multiplex PCR; TCRdb keeps in-frame clones, though not all of them. The repertoire holds 140,000 to 150,000 clones, 88% seen once, with about 15% in the top ten. CDR1 is SGHTA, CDR2 FQGNSA, per germline. Trimming removed 3 bases from V and 4 bases from J, with 10 bases in between. CDR3 length: 13 residues. These data originate in a study of T cell responses to AZD1222 COVID-19 vaccine. Study-wide results and limits: The CD4 TCRs associated with vaccination extended across spike and predominated at 160-218 and 743-854. Targets within unmutated variant regions were reportedly found for nearly half of spike-specific TCRs. Spike-specific TCR breadth and depth both grew after two AZD1222 doses. Repertoire sampling happened only post peak T cell response.

The TCR sequence derives from an adult in good health. Source: peripheral blood, taken on day 0 of AZD1222 vaccination. The chain uses TRBV7-2 and TRBJ2-7; a possible D gene is TRBD1 (6 bases). The CDR3: CASSFGQFYEQYF. The CDR3 DNA reads as TGTGCCAGCAGCTTTGGACAGTTTTACGAGCAGTACTTC. The whole variable domain, filled in from reference TRBV7-2 and TRBJ2-7, reads GAGVSQSPSNKVTEKGKDVELRCDPISGHTALYWYRQSLGQGLEFLIYFQGNSAPDKSGLPSDRFSAERTGGSVSTLTIQRTQQEDSAVYLCASSFGQFYEQYFGPGTRLTVT.